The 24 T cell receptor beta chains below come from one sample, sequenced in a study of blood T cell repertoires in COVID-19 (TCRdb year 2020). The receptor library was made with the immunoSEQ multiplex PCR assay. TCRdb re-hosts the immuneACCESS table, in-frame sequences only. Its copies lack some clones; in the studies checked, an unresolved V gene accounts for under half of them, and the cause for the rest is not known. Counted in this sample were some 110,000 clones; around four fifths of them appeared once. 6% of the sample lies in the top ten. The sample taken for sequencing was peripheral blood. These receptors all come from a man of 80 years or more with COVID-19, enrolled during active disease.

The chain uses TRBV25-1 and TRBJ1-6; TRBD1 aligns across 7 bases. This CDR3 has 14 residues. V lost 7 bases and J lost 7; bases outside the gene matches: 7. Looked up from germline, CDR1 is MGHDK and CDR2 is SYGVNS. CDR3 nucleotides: TGTGCCAGCACATTGGGACAGAAAAATTCACCCCTCCACTTT. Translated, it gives CASTLGQKNSPLHF.

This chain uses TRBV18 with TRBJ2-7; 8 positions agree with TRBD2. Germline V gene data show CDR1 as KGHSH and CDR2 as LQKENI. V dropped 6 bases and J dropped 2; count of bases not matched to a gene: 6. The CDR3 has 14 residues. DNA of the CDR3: TGTGCCAGCTCCCCGGGAGGGGCCGCCTACGAGCAGTACTTC. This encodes CASSPGGAAYEQYF.

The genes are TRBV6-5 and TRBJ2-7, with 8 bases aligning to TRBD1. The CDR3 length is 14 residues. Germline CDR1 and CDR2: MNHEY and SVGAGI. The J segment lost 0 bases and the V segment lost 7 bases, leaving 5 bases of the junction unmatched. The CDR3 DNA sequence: TGTGCCAGCACCATGGACAGGGACTCCTACGAGCAGTACTTC. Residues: CASTMDRDSYEQYF.

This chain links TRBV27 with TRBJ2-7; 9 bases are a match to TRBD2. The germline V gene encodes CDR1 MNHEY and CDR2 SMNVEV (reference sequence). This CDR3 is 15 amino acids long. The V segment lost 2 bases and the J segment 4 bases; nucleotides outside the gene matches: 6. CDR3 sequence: CASSLIGTSLYEQYF. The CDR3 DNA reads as TGTGCCAGCAGTTTAATCGGGACTAGCCTTTACGAGCAGTACTTC.

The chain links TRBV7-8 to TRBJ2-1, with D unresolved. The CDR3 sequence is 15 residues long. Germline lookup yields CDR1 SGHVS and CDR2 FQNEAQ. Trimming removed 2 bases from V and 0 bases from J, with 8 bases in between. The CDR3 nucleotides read TGTGCCAGCAGCTTACTTATTAGCTCCTACAATGAGCAGTTCTTC. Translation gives CASSLLISSYNEQFF.

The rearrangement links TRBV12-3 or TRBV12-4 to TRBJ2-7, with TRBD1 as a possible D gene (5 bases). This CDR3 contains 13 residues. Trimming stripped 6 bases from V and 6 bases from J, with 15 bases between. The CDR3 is CASSSGRASEQYF. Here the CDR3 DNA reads TGTGCCAGCAGCTCCGGCAGGGCGTCCGAGCAGTACTTC.

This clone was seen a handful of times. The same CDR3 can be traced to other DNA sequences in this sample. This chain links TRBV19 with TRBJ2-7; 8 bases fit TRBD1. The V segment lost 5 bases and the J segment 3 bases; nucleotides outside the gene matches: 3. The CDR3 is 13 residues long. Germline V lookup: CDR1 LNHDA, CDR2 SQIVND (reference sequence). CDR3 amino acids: CASSPTGGYEQYF. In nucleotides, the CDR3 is TGTGCCAGTAGTCCCACAGGGGGCTACGAGCAGTACTTC.

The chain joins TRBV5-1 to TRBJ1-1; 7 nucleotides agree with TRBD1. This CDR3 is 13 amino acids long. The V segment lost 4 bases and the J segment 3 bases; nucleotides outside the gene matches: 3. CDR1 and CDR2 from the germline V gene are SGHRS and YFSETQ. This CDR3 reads CASSSRGDTEAFF. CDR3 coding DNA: TGCGCCAGCAGCAGCAGGGGGGACACTGAAGCTTTCTTT.

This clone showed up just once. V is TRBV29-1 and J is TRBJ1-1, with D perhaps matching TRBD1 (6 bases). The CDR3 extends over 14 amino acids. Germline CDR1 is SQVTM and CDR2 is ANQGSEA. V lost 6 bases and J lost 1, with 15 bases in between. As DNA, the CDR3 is TGCAGCGTCGCCCTGACAGGTTGGAACACTGAAGCTTTCTTT. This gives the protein CSVALTGWNTEAFF.

CDR3 DNA: TGTGGCCAGCACGGGACAGATAATTCACCCCTCCACTTT. It specifies CGQHGTDNSPLHF. The chain couples TRBV2 to TRBJ1-6; 7 bases agree with TRBD1. The CDR3 has 13 residues. Germline CDR1 and CDR2: SNHLY and FYNNEI.

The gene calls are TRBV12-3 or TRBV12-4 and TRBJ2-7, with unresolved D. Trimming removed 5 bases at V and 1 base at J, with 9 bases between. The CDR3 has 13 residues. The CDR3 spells CASSRQRSYEQYF. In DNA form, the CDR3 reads TGTGCCAGCAGTCGCCAGAGGTCCTACGAGCAGTACTTC.

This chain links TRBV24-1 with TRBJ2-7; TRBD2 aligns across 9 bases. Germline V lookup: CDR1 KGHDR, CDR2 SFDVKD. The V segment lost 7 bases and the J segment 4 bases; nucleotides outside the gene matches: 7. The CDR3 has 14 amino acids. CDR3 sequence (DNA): TGTGCCACCAGCGCCGGGACTAGCTATTACGAGCAGTACTTC. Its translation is CATSAGTSYYEQYF.

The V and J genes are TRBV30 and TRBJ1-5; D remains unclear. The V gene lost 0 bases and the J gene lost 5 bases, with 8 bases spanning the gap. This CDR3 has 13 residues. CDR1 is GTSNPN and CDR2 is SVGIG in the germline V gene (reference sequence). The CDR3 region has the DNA TGTGCCTGGAGTGTAGCTTCTTATCAGCCCCAGCATTTT. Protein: CAWSVASYQPQHF.

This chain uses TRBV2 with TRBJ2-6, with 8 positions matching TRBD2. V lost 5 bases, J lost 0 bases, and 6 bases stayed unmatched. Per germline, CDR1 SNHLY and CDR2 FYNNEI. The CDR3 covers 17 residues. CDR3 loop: CASSRAGAYSGANVLTF. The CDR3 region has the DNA TGTGCCAGCAGTCGAGCGGGAGCCTACTCTGGGGCCAACGTCCTGACTTTC.

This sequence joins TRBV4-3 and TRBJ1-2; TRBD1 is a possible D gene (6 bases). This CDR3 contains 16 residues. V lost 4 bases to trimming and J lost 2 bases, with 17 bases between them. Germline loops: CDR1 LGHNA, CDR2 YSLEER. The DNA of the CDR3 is TGCGCCAGCAGCCCGGCGACAGGCACTAGAAACTATGGCTACACCTTC. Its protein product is CASSPATGTRNYGYTF.

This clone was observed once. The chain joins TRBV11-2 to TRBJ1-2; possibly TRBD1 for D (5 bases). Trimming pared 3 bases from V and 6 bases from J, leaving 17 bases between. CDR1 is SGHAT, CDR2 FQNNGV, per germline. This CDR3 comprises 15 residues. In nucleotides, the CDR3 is TGTGCCAGCAGCTTTTCCCGGGACTCCACTCATGGCTACACCTTC. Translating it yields CASSFSRDSTHGYTF. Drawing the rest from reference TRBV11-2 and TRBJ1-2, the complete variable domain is EAGVAQSPRYKIIEKRQSVAFWCNPISGHATLYWYQQILGQGPKLLIQFQNNGVVDDSQLPKDRFSAERLKGVDSTLKIQPAKLEDSAVYLCASSFSRDSTHGYTFGSGTRLTVV.

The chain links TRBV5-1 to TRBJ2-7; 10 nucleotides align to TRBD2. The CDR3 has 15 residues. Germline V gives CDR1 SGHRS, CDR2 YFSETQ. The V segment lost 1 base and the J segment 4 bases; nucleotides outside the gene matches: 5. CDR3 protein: CASSLLTSGSYEQYF. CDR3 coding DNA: TGCGCCAGCAGCTTGTTGACTAGCGGGTCTTACGAGCAGTACTTC.

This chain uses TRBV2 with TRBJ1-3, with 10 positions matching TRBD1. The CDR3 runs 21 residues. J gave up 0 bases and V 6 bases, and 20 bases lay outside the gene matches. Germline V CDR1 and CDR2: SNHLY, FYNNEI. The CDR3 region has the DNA TGTGCCAGCAGCATTTTTCCAACCGGGACAGGGGTCGCTGGCTCTGGAAACACCATATATTTT. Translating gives CASSIFPTGTGVAGSGNTIYF.

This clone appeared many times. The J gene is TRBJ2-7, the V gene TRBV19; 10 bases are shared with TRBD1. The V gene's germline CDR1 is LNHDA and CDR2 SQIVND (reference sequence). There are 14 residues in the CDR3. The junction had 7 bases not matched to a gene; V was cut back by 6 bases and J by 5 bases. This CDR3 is CASRPGTGVHEQYF. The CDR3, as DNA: TGTGCCAGTAGACCCGGGACAGGGGTCCACGAGCAGTACTTC.

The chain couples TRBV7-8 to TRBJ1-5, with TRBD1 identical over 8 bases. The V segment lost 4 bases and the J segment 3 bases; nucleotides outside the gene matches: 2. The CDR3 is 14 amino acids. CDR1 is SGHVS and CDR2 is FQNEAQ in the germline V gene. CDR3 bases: TGTGCCAGCAGCTCGGACAGGGACAATCAGCCCCAGCATTTT. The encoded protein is CASSSDRDNQPQHF.

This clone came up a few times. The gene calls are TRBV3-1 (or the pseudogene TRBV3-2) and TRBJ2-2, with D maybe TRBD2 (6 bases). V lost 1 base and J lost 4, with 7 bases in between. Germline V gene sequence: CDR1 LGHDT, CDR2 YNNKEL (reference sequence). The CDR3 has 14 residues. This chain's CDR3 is CASSQVGGTGELFF. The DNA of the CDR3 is TGTGCCAGCAGCCAAGTGGGGGGCACCGGGGAGCTGTTTTTT.

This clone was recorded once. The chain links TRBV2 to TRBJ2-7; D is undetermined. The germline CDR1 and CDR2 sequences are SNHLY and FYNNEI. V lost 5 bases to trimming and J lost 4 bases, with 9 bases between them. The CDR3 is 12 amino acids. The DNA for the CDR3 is TGTGCCAGCAGTTCACAGCCTTACGAGCAGTACTTC. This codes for CASSSQPYEQYF. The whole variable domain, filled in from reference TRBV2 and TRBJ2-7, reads EPEVTQTPSHQVTQMGQEVILRCVPISNHLYFYWYRQILGQKVEFLVSFYNNEISEKSEIFDDQFSVERPDGSNFTLKIRSTKLEDSAMYFCASSSQPYEQYFGPGTRLTVT.

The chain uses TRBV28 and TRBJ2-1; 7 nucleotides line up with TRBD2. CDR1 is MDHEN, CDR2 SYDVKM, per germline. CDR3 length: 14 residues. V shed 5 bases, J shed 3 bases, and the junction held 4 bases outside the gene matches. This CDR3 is CASSATSDYNEQFF. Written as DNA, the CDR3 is TGTGCCAGCAGTGCAACTAGCGACTACAATGAGCAGTTCTTC.

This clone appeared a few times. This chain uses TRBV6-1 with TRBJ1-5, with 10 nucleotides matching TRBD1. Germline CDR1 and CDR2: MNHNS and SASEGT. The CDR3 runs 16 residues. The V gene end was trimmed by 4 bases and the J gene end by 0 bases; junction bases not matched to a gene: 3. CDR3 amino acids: CASSGTGGNSNQPQHF. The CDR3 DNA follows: TGTGCCAGCAGTGGGACAGGGGGAAATAGCAATCAGCCCCAGCATTTT.